The 4 T cell receptor beta chains reported below all come from one sample, sequenced in a study of blood T cell repertoires in COVID-19. Generated by immunoSEQ multiplex PCR, the TCRdb table keeps only in-frame clones and is missing some. The sample includes about 210,000 clones, roughly four fifths seen only once; the top ten take approximately 8.1%. Specimen: peripheral blood. These receptors were taken from a woman between 45 and 60 years old with active or convalescent COVID-19.

V usage is TRBV24-1 and J usage is TRBJ1-5; maybe TRBD1 (5 bases). Germline V gives CDR1 KGHDR, CDR2 SFDVKD. The CDR3 loop spans 13 amino acids. Trimming stripped 10 bases from V and 1 base from J, with 10 bases between. Here the CDR3 DNA reads TGTGCCACGGGGGGAGAAAGCAATCAGCCCCAGCATTTT. Translated, it gives CATGGESNQPQHF.

The chain joins TRBV28 to TRBJ1-2, with D possibly matching TRBD1 (5 bases). Per the germline V gene, CDR1 is MDHEN and CDR2 is SYDVKM. The V end lost 2 bases, the J end lost 4 bases, and 14 bases lay between the germline ends. CDR3 size: 15 residues. Written as DNA, the CDR3 is TGTGCCAGCAGTTTAGCAATTATGGGGGGCTATGGCTACACCTTC. It encodes CASSLAIMGGYGYTF.

This clone was counted between two and nine times. The chain links TRBV27 to TRBJ1-6, with 10 bases fitting TRBD1. V shed 2 bases and J 4 bases; nucleotides not matched to a gene: 5. The CDR3 spans 17 residues. Germline CDR1 MNHEY, CDR2 SMNVEV (reference sequence). CDR3 DNA sequence: TGTGCCAGCAGTTTAGATGGGACAGGGGCGTATAATTCACCCCTCCACTTT. Translating gives CASSLDGTGAYNSPLHF.

As for this clone: One junction end does not reproduce the germline sequence, and a read error may be involved. The rearrangement joins TRBV6-1 to TRBJ1-5; no definite D call. CDR3 length equals 13 residues. Germline V gene data show CDR1 as MNHNS and CDR2 as SASEGT. The CDR3 bases are TGTGCCAGCATTGAAACAGCCCATCAGCCCCAGCATTTT. Residues: CASIETAHQPQHF.